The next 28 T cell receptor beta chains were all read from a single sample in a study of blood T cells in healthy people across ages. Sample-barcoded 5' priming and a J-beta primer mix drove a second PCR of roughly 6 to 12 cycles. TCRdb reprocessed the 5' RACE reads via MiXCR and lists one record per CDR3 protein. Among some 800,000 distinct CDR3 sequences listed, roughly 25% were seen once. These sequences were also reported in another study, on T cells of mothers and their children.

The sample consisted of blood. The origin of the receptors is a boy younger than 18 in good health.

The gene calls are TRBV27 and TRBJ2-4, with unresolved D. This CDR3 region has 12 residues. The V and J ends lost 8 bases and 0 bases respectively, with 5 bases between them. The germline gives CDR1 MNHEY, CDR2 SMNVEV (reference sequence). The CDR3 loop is CASGEAKNIQYF. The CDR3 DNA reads TGTGCCAGCGGGGAAGCCAAAAACATTCAGTACTTC.

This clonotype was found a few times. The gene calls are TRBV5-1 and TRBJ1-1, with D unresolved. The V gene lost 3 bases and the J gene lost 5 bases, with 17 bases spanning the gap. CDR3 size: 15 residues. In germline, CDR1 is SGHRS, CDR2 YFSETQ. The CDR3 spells CASSYETPPRTEAFF. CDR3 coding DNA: TGCGCCAGCAGCTATGAGACCCCTCCGAGGACTGAAGCTTTCTTT. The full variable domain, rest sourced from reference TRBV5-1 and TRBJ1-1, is KAGVTQTPRYLIKTRGQQVTLSCSPISGHRSVSWYQQTPGQGLQFLFEYFSETQRNKGNFPGRFSGRQFSNSRSEMNVSTLELGDSALYLCASSYETPPRTEAFFGQGTRLTVV.

The CDR3 loop is CASRLRGGYTEAFF. CDR3 bases: TGTGCCAGCAGACTTAGGGGGGGGTACACTGAAGCTTTCTTT. The chain recombines TRBV28 with TRBJ1-1; possible D gene TRBD1, 6 bases. V was pared by 6 bases and J by 3 bases, with 14 bases between. Germline assignment: CDR1 MDHEN and CDR2 SYDVKM. This CDR3 spans 14 amino acids.

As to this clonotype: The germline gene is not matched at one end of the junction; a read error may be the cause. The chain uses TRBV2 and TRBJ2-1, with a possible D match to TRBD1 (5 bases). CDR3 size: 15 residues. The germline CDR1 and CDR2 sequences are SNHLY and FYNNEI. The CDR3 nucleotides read TGTGCCAGCACTGAAATACAGGATCCTGGCAATGAGCAGTTCTTC. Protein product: CASTEIQDPGNEQFF.

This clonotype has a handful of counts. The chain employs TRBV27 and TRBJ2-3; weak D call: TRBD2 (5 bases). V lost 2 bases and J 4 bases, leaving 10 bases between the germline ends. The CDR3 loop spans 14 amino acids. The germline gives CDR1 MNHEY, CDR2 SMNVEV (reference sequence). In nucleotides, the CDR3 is TGTGCCAGCAGTTTAATACTAGAAGCAGATACGCAGTATTTT. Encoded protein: CASSLILEADTQYF.

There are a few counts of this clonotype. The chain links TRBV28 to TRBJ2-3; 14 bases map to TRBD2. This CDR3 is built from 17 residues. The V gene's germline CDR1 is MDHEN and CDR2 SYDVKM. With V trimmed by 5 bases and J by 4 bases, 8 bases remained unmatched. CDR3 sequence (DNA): TGTGCCAGCAGTCCGCACGGACTAGCGGGGGGATCAGATACGCAGTATTTT. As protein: CASSPHGLAGGSDTQYF.

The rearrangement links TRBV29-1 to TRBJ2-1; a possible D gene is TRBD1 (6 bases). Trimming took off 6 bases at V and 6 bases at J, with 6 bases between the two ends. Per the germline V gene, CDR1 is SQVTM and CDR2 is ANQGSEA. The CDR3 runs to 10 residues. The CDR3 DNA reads TGCAGCGTCAGGGGCAATGAGCAGTTCTTC. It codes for CSVRGNEQFF.

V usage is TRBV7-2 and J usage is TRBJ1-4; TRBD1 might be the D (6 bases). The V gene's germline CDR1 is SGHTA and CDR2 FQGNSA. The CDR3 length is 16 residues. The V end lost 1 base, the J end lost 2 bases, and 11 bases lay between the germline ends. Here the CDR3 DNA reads TGTGCCAGCAGCTTAGAGCAGGGGTTCACTAATGAAAAACTGTTTTTT. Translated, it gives CASSLEQGFTNEKLFF.

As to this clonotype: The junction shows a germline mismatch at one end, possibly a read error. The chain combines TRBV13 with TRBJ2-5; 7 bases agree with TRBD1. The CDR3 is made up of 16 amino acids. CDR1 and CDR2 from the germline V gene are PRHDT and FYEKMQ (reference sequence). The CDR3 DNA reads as TGTGCCAGCAGCTTTTGGTCCGACAGGGTCGGCGAGACCCAATACTTC. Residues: CASSFWSDRVGETQYF.

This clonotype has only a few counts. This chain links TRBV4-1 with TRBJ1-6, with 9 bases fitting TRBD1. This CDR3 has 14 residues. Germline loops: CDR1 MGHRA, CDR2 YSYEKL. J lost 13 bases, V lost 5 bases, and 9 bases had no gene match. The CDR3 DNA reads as TGCGCCAGCAGCTACGGGACAGGGCAACTTCCCCTCCACTTT. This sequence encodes CASSYGTGQLPLHF.

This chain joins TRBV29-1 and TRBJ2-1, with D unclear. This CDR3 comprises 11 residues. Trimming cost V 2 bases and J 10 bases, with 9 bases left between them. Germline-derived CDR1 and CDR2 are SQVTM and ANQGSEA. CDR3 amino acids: CSVERAQEQFF. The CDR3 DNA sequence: TGCAGCGTTGAAAGGGCTCAGGAGCAGTTCTTC.

CDR3 sequence (DNA): TGCAGCGTTGAAGGGTACAGGGCGGAGCAGTACTTC. Translated, it gives CSVEGYRAEQYF. V and J are TRBV29-1 and TRBJ2-7; tentatively, D is TRBD1 (6 bases). This CDR3 contains 12 residues. V was cut by 1 base and J by 7 bases, with 11 bases left in between. Germline CDR1 reads SQVTM; CDR2 reads ANQGSEA.

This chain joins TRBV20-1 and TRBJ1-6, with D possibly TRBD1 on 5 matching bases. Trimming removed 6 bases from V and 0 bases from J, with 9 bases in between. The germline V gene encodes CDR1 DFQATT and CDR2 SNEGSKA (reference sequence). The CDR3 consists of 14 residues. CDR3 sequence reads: CSAGGASYNSPLHF. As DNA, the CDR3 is TGCAGTGCCGGAGGGGCCTCCTATAATTCACCCCTCCACTTT.

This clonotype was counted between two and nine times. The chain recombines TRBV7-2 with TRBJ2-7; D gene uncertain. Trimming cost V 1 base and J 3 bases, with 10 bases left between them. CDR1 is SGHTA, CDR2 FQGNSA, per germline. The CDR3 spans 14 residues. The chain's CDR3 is CASSLDPGNYEQYF. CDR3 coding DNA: TGTGCCAGCAGCTTAGATCCAGGAAACTACGAGCAGTACTTC.

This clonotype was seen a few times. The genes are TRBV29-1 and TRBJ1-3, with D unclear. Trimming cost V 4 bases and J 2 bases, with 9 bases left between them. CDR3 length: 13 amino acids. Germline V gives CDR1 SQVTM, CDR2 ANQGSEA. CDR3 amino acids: CSVGAGPGNTIYF. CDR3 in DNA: TGCAGCGTTGGGGCAGGACCTGGAAACACCATATATTTT.

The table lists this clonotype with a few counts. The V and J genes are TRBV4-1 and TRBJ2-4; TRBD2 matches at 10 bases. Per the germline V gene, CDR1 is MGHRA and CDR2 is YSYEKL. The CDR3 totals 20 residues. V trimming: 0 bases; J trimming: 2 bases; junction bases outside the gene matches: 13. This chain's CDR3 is CASSQDGVAGGFRSKNIQYF. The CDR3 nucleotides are TGCGCCAGCAGCCAAGATGGGGTAGCGGGAGGATTCAGGTCCAAAAACATTCAGTACTTC.

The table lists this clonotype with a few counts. The CDR3 loop reads CASSQGPNTGELFF. CDR3 sequence (DNA): TGCGCCAGCAGCCAAGGCCCAAACACCGGGGAGCTGTTTTTT. The chain is built from TRBV4-1 and TRBJ2-2; no clear D gene. The CDR3 consists of 14 residues. Germline-derived CDR1 and CDR2 are MGHRA and YSYEKL. V dropped 1 base and J dropped 2 bases, with 5 bases sitting between them.

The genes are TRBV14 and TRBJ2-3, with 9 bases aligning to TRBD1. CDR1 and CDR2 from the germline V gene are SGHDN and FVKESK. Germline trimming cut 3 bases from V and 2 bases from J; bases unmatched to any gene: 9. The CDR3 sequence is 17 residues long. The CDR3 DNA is TGTGCCAGCAGCCAGAGAACCGGGACAGGGTACACAGATACGCAGTATTTT. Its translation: CASSQRTGTGYTDTQYF.

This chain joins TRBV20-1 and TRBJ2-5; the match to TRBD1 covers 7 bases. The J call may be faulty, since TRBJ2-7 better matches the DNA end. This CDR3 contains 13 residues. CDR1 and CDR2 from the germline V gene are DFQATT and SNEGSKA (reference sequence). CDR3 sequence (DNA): TGCAGTGCTAGTCCCGGGACAGAGTACGAGCAGTACTTC. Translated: CSASPGTEYEQYF.

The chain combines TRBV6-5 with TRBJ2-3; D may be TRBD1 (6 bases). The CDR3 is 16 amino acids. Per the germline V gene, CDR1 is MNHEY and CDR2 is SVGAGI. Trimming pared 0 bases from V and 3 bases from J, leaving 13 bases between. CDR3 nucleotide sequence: TGTGCCAGCAGTTACTCAGAACAGGGCCCGACAGATACGCAGTATTTT. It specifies CASSYSEQGPTDTQYF.

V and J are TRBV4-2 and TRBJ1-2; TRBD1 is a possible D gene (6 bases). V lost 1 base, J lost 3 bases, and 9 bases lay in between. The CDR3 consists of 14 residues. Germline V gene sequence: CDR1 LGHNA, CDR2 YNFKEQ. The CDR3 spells CASSQVPGDYGYTF. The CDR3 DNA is TGTGCCAGCAGCCAAGTTCCAGGGGACTATGGCTACACCTTC.

The CDR3 here is CASSTPSKNIQYF. CDR3 coding DNA: TGTGCCAGCAGCACTCCTAGCAAAAACATTCAGTACTTC. V usage is TRBV7-8 and J usage is TRBJ2-4; D gene ambiguous. V was pared by 5 bases and J by 3 bases, with 8 bases between. The CDR3 has 13 amino acids. Looked up from germline, CDR1 is SGHVS and CDR2 is FQNEAQ.

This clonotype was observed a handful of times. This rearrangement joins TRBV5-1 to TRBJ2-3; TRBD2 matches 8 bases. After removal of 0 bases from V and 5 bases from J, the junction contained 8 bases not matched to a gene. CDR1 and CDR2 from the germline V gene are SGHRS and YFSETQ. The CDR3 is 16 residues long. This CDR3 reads CASSLDDSGSVDTQYF. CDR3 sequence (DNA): TGCGCCAGCAGCTTGGACGACAGCGGGAGTGTAGATACGCAGTATTTT.

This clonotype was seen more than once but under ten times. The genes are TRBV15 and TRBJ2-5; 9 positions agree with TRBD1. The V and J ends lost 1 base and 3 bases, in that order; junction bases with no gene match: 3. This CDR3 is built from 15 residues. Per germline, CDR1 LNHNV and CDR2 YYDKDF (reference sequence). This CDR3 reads CATSRGGTGKETQYF. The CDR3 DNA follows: TGTGCCACCAGCAGAGGCGGGACAGGGAAAGAGACCCAGTACTTC.

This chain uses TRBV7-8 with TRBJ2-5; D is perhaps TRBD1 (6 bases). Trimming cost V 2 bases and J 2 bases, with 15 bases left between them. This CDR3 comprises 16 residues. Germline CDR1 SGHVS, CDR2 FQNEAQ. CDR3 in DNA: TGTGCCAGCAGCTTAAGCGGACAGACTGCTCAAGAGACCCAGTACTTC. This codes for CASSLSGQTAQETQYF.

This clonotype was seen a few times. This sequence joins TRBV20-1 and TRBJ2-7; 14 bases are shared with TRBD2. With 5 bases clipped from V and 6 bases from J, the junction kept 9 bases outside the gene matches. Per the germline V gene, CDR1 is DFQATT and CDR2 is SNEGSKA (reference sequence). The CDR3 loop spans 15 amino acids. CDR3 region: CSARPPGLAGVEQYF. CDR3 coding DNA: TGCAGTGCTCGACCCCCGGGACTAGCGGGAGTCGAGCAGTACTTC.

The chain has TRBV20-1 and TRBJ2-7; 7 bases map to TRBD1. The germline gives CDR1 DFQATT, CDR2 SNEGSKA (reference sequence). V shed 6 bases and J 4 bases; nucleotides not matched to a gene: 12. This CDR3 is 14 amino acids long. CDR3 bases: TGCAGTGCAGTAGGACAGGCTCTTGGTTACGAGCAGTACTTC. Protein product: CSAVGQALGYEQYF.

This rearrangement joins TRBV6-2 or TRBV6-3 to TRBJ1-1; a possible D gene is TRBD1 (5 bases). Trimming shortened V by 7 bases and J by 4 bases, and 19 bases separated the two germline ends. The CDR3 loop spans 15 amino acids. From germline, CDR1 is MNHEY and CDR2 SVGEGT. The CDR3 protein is CASNPTQWGGTEAFF. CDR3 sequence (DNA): TGTGCCAGCAACCCTACCCAGTGGGGGGGCACTGAAGCTTTCTTT.